One sample yielded the 30 T cell receptor beta chains listed below, sequenced in a study of monozygotic twins with cystic fibrosis. Generated by immunoSEQ multiplex PCR, the TCRdb table keeps only in-frame clones and is missing some. The repertoire has roughly 35,000 clones, approximately 87% of them found once; the top ten carry under 2%. The sample was blood. The receptor source for this set is a girl aged 2-10 years with cystic fibrosis.

This CDR3 reads CASSSGAGQGGNTIYF. The CDR3 bases are TGTGCCAGCAGCTCGGGGGCTGGACAGGGCGGAAACACCATATATTTT. V and J are TRBV7-9 and TRBJ1-3; TRBD1 agrees at 8 bases. CDR3 length: 16 residues. Per germline, CDR1 SEHNR and CDR2 FQNEAQ (reference sequence). V gave up 4 bases and J gave up 4 bases; unmatched junction bases: 9.

The gene calls are TRBV29-1 and TRBJ2-7; 12 bases fit TRBD2. CDR1 SQVTM and CDR2 ANQGSEA come from the germline V gene. With V trimmed by 6 bases and J by 6 bases, 9 bases remained unmatched. The CDR3 is 14 residues long. CDR3: CSVGGGTSGFEQYF. The CDR3 DNA reads TGCAGCGTCGGAGGTGGGACTAGCGGGTTCGAGCAGTACTTC.

This clone was recorded a few times. For the CDR3, the DNA is TGCGCCAGCAGCTTGGCTGGGTCAGCTAACTATGGCTACACCTTC. This translates into CASSLAGSANYGYTF. V and J are TRBV5-1 and TRBJ1-2, with D uncertain. Germline V lookup: CDR1 SGHRS, CDR2 YFSETQ. The CDR3 runs 15 residues. V was trimmed by 0 bases and J by 0 bases, leaving 9 bases between them.

The V gene is TRBV4-2, the J gene TRBJ1-5; 9 bases line up with TRBD1. The germline V gene encodes CDR1 LGHNA and CDR2 YNFKEQ. The CDR3 has 14 residues. Unmatched junction bases numbered 3, after V lost 2 bases and J lost 7 bases. CDR3: CASSQKQGAQPQHF. The CDR3, as DNA: TGTGCCAGCAGCCAAAAACAGGGGGCGCAGCCCCAGCATTTT.

The V and J genes are TRBV2 and TRBJ2-5, with TRBD2 identical over 12 bases. With V trimmed by 7 bases and J by 6 bases, 6 bases remained unmatched. Germline values: CDR1 SNHLY, CDR2 FYNNEI. CDR3 length: 14 residues. The CDR3 reads CASMPGLAGKTQYF. CDR3 nucleotides: TGTGCCAGCATGCCGGGACTAGCGGGCAAGACCCAGTACTTC.

The chain combines TRBV5-1 with TRBJ1-1; D may be TRBD1 (5 bases). The germline V gene encodes CDR1 SGHRS and CDR2 YFSETQ. The V end lost 6 bases, the J end lost 1 base, and 13 bases lay between the germline ends. The length of the CDR3 is 14 residues. CDR3 region: CASMEPRGNTEAFF. CDR3 nucleotides: TGCGCCAGCATGGAGCCTAGGGGGAACACTGAAGCTTTCTTT.

J is TRBJ2-2 and V is TRBV2; D is uncertain. This CDR3 is 13 amino acids long. The ends were cut back, 7 bases at V and 3 bases at J, with 9 bases in the middle. The germline V gene encodes CDR1 SNHLY and CDR2 FYNNEI. The chain's CDR3 is CASNRGYTGELFF. CDR3 nucleotide sequence: TGTGCCAGCAACCGAGGCTACACCGGGGAGCTGTTTTTT.

This chain joins TRBV18 and TRBJ1-3; a possible D gene is TRBD1 (5 bases). Between the trimmed V and J ends, which lost 3 bases and 0 bases, there was a span of 9 bases. The CDR3 spans 15 residues. CDR1 and CDR2 (germline): KGHSH, LQKENI. The CDR3 region is CASSPEGVSGNTIYF. The CDR3 nucleotides read TGTGCCAGCTCACCGGAAGGGGTCTCTGGAAACACCATATATTTT.

The chain couples TRBV7-9 to TRBJ1-2; D not resolved. The CDR3 contains 13 residues. With 5 bases removed from V and 9 bases from J, the gap between germline ends came to 16 bases. Germline values: CDR1 SEHNR, CDR2 FQNEAQ (reference sequence). CDR3 loop: CASSRPDGPSYTF. The CDR3 bases are TGTGCCAGCAGCCGACCGGACGGACCGAGCTACACCTTC.

The chain is built from TRBV5-1 and TRBJ1-1; D is unresolved. Germline V gene data show CDR1 as SGHRS and CDR2 as YFSETQ. V lost 4 bases to trimming and J lost 2 bases, with 9 bases between them. CDR3 length: 13 residues. CDR3 residues: CASSLGKNTEAFF. For the CDR3, the DNA is TGCGCCAGCAGCCTAGGGAAAAACACTGAAGCTTTCTTT.

The CDR3 region is CAGSSGPDSNQPQHF. The CDR3 coding sequence is TGTGCCGGCTCCTCAGGTCCTGATAGCAATCAGCCCCAGCATTTT. J is TRBJ1-5 and V is TRBV9; D remains unclear. Germline assignment: CDR1 SGDLS and CDR2 YYNGEE. Trimming removed 10 bases at V and 0 bases at J, with 17 bases between. The CDR3 sequence is 15 residues long.

This clone was observed a single time. The CDR3 is CASSLGWTERVVYGYTF. DNA of the CDR3: TGTGCCAGCAGCTTAGGGTGGACAGAGAGGGTCGTTTATGGCTACACCTTC. This sequence joins TRBV7-9 and TRBJ1-2, with D possibly being TRBD1 (6 bases). Trimming took off 1 base at V and 5 bases at J, with 20 bases between the two ends. CDR3 size: 17 residues. Germline V gene data show CDR1 as SEHNR and CDR2 as FQNEAQ (reference sequence).

This rearrangement joins TRBV4-2 to TRBJ1-2; weak D call: TRBD1 (5 bases). Trimming removed 0 bases from V and 5 bases from J, with 16 bases in between. Germline-derived CDR1 and CDR2 are LGHNA and YNFKEQ. The CDR3 runs to 16 residues. CDR3 sequence (DNA): TGTGCCAGCAGCCAAGACGTCAGGGAGGGTCAGTATGGCTACACCTTC. It translates to CASSQDVREGQYGYTF.

The rearrangement links TRBV2 to TRBJ1-5, with D maybe TRBD1 (5 bases). Trimming shortened V by 6 bases and J by 4 bases, and 16 bases separated the two germline ends. The CDR3 runs 15 residues. Germline lookup yields CDR1 SNHLY and CDR2 FYNNEI. CDR3 nucleotide sequence: TGTGCCAGCAGAAACTCGGGACGGACTAATCAGCCCCAGCATTTT. Translating gives CASRNSGRTNQPQHF.

V gene TRBV5-8 combines with J gene TRBJ2-7; D remains ambiguous. V dropped 3 bases and J dropped 0 bases, with 22 bases sitting between them. CDR1 and CDR2 from the germline V gene are SGHTS and YDEGEE. The CDR3 spans 18 residues. In nucleotides, the CDR3 is TGTGCCAGCAGCTCCGACGTTCTCAGCAAGACCCGCTCCTACGAGCAGTACTTC. Encoded protein: CASSSDVLSKTRSYEQYF.

The table lists this clone with a few counts. The V gene is TRBV5-1, the J gene TRBJ1-1, with unresolved D. This CDR3 has 13 residues. V was shortened by 7 bases and J by 0 bases, with 10 bases between the two germline ends. CDR1 SGHRS and CDR2 YFSETQ come from the germline V gene. CDR3 protein: CASGKIMNTEAFF. In nucleotides, the CDR3 is TGCGCCAGCGGGAAGATTATGAACACTGAAGCTTTCTTT.

The chain recombines TRBV27 with TRBJ2-5; D uncertain. The germline V gene encodes CDR1 MNHEY and CDR2 SMNVEV (reference sequence). This CDR3 contains 13 residues. Between the trimmed V and J ends, which lost 6 bases and 5 bases, there was a span of 13 bases. The DNA for the CDR3 is TGTGCCAGCAGCCCTTGGGCCTGGGAGACCCAGTACTTC. Protein product: CASSPWAWETQYF.

The chain combines TRBV25-1 with TRBJ2-7, with D perhaps matching TRBD1 (5 bases). The germline gives CDR1 MGHDK, CDR2 SYGVNS. This CDR3 region has 14 residues. The ends were cut back, 1 base at V and 1 base at J, with 8 bases in the middle. In DNA, the CDR3 is TGTGCCAGCAGTGAATGGGCAGGGTCCTACGAGCAGTACTTC. The encoded protein is CASSEWAGSYEQYF.

CDR3 DNA sequence: TGTGCCACCCCTTCCAGGTTTGGCTATGGCTACACCTTC. Translated: CATPSRFGYGYTF. The genes are TRBV19 and TRBJ1-2; D is undetermined. The CDR3 runs to 13 residues. V was cut by 10 bases and J by 4 bases, with 16 bases left in between. Germline assignment: CDR1 LNHDA and CDR2 SQIVND (reference sequence).

The V and J genes are TRBV7-9 and TRBJ1-1; D is uncertain. The CDR3 runs 16 residues. The V and J ends lost 5 bases and 2 bases respectively, with 18 bases between them. CDR1 is SEHNR and CDR2 is FQNEAQ in the germline V gene (reference sequence). In DNA form, the CDR3 reads TGTGCCAGCAGCCGGAGTACTGGACCCGCTAACACTGAAGCTTTCTTT. It encodes CASSRSTGPANTEAFF.

As DNA, the CDR3 is TGTGCCAGCAGCTGCTCGGTGGGACTACCCTGCTGCGAGCAGTACTTC. This sequence encodes CASSCSVGLPCCEQYF. The V call is TRBV7-6, the J call TRBJ2-7, with 7 nucleotides matching TRBD2. This CDR3 comprises 16 residues. CDR1 SGHVS and CDR2 FNYEAQ come from the germline V gene. J lost 6 bases, V lost 4 bases, and 15 bases had no gene match.

The CDR3 nucleotides are TGTGCCAGCAGCCAAAGGCGGGGGGTCTCCTACGAGCAGTACTTC. Translation: CASSQRRGVSYEQYF. The rearrangement joins TRBV11-2 to TRBJ2-7, with TRBD2 matching 8 bases. The CDR3 is 15 amino acids. Trimming at V came to 5 bases and at J to 0 bases, leaving 6 bases not matched to a gene. Per the germline V gene, CDR1 is SGHAT and CDR2 is FQNNGV.

The genes are TRBV7-9 and TRBJ1-3; possibly TRBD1 for D (6 bases). Trimming stripped 10 bases from V and 1 base from J, with 14 bases between. This CDR3 is 14 amino acids long. The germline V gene encodes CDR1 SEHNR and CDR2 FQNEAQ (reference sequence). The CDR3 region has the DNA TGTGCCACCAGGGGAGAAAAATCTGGAAACACCATATATTTT. Protein sequence: CATRGEKSGNTIYF.

This clone was counted between two and nine times. The chain has TRBV2 and TRBJ2-7; TRBD1 matches 10 bases. The CDR3 sequence is 14 residues long. The V and J ends lost 8 bases and 2 bases, in that order; junction bases with no gene match: 6. CDR1 and CDR2 from the germline V gene are SNHLY and FYNNEI. The CDR3 DNA reads as TGTGCCAGCGTCCAGACAGGGGGCGCCTACGAGCAGTACTTC. Translated, it gives CASVQTGGAYEQYF.

The chain has TRBV4-1 and TRBJ2-7; D assignment may be TRBD1 or TRBD2 (5 bases each). Germline lookup yields CDR1 MGHRA and CDR2 YSYEKL. V was shortened by 5 bases and J by 0 bases, with 17 bases between the two germline ends. This CDR3 contains 16 residues. The CDR3 DNA reads TGCGCCAGCAGCGGTCCGAGGGGAGCACTCTCCTACGAGCAGTACTTC. This sequence encodes CASSGPRGALSYEQYF.

This chain links TRBV7-9 with TRBJ1-5, with 7 bases identical to TRBD1. Losses at the gene ends were 4 bases for V and 6 bases for J; bases not matched to a gene: 0. This CDR3 has 12 residues. Germline CDR1 and CDR2: SEHNR and FQNEAQ (reference sequence). CDR3 residues: CASSWTGQPQHF. The CDR3 DNA follows: TGTGCCAGCAGCTGGACAGGTCAGCCCCAGCATTTT.

This clone was detected only once. The V gene is TRBV29-1, the J gene TRBJ2-1, with a possible D match to TRBD1 (6 bases). CDR1 SQVTM and CDR2 ANQGSEA come from the germline V gene. V lost 4 bases, J lost 9 bases, and 7 bases lay in between. The CDR3 has 10 amino acids. The DNA of the CDR3 is TGCAGCGTTGGACAGGCTGAGCAGTTCTTC. Protein: CSVGQAEQFF.

The chain links TRBV2 to TRBJ2-2; D is possibly TRBD2 (6 bases). Per germline, CDR1 SNHLY and CDR2 FYNNEI. This CDR3 contains 14 residues. Trimming cost V 11 bases and J 0 bases, with 13 bases left between them. The CDR3, as DNA: TGTGCCGCGGCGGAGGGCGCGAACACCGGGGAGCTGTTTTTT. It specifies CAAAEGANTGELFF. The entire variable domain, with the rest obtained from reference TRBV2 and TRBJ2-2, is as follows: EPEVTQTPSHQVTQMGQEVILRCVPISNHLYFYWYRQILGQKVEFLVSFYNNEISEKSEIFDDQFSVERPDGSNFTLKIRSTKLEDSAMYFCAAAEGANTGELFFGEGSRLTVL.

The CDR3 protein is CASSLEGWNYGYTF. CDR3 nucleotide sequence: TGTGCCAGCAGCCTAGAGGGCTGGAACTATGGCTACACCTTC. The rearrangement joins TRBV7-9 to TRBJ1-2; D unclear. There are 14 residues in the CDR3. In germline, CDR1 is SEHNR, CDR2 FQNEAQ (reference sequence). V shed 5 bases and J shed 2 bases, with 12 bases lying between them.

The chain recombines TRBV30 with TRBJ1-2, with TRBD1 as a possible D gene (6 bases). CDR1 and CDR2 from the germline V gene are GTSNPN and SVGIG (reference sequence). The germline V and J ends were trimmed by 4 bases and 2 bases, with 8 bases remaining between them. This CDR3 region has 12 residues. CDR3 bases: TGTGCCTGGACAGGGGCGAACTATGGCTACACCTTC. It is translated as CAWTGANYGYTF.